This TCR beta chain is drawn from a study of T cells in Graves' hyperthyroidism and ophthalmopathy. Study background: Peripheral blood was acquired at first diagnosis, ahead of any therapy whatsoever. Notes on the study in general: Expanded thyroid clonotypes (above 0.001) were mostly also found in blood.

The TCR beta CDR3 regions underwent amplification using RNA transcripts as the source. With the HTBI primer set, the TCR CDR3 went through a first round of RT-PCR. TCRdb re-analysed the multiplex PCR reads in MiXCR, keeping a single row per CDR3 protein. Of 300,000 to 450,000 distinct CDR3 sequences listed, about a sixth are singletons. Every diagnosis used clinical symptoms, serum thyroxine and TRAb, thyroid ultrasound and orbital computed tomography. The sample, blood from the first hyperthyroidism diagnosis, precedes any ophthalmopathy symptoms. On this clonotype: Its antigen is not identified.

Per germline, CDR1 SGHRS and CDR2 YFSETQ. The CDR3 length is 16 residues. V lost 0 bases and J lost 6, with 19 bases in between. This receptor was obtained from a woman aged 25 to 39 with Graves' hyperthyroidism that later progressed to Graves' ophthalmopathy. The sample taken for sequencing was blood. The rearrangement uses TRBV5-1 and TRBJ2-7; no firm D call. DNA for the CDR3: TGCGCCAGCAGCTTGGCCTGGCCCCAAGGAACCAGCGAGCAGTACTTC. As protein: CASSLAWPQGTSEQYF.